This TCR beta chain was obtained from a study of cytomegalovirus exposure and HLA in healthy donors. General study results and limits: Among CMV-associated TCR beta chains, most appeared HLA-restricted in a later analysis.

In the PCR, 60 Vbeta and 13 Jbeta primers were used. Generated by immunoSEQ multiplex PCR, the TCRdb table keeps only in-frame clones and is missing some. The sample holds hundreds of thousands of clones, over 60% seen once. Germline V gene lookup returns CDR1 SQVTM and CDR2 ANQGSEA. V shed 1 base, J shed 5 bases, and the junction held 7 bases outside the gene matches. The length of the CDR3 is 15 residues. As to this clone: No antigen is known for it.

The receptor comes from a male donor in good health and CMV-seronegative. The chain carries TRBV29-1 and TRBJ2-1, with 8 bases that match TRBD2. What was sequenced was PBMCs. The CDR3: CSVEVPSGLNNEQFF. CDR3 nucleotides: TGCAGCGTTGAAGTTCCTAGCGGGCTTAACAATGAGCAGTTCTTC.